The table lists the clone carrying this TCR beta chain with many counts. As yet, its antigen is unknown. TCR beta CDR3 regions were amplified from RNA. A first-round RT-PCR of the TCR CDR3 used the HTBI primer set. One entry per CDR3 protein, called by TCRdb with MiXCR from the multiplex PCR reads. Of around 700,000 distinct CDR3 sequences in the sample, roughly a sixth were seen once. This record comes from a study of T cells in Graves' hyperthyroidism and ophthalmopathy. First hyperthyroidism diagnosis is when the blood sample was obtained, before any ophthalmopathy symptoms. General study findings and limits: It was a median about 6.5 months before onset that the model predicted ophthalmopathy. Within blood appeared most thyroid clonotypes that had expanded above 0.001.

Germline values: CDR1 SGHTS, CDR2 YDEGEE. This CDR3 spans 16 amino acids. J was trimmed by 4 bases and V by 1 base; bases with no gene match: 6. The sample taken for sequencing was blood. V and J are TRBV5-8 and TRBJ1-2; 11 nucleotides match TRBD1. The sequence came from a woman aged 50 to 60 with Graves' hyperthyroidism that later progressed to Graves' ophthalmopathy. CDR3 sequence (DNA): TGTGCCAGCAGCTTGCAATGGACAGGGGGCAGCTATGGCTACACCTTC. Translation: CASSLQWTGGSYGYTF.